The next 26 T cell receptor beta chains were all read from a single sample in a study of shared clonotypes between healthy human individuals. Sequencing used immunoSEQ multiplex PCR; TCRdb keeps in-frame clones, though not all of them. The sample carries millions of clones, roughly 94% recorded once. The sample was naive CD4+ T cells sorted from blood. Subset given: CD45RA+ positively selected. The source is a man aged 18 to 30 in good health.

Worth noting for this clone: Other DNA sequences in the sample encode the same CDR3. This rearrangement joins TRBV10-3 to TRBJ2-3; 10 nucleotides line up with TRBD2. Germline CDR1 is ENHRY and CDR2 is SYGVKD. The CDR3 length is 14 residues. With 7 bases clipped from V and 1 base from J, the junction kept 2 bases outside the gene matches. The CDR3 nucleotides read TGTGCCATCAAAAGCGGGGGGGGCACAGATACGCAGTATTTT. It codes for CAIKSGGGTDTQYF.

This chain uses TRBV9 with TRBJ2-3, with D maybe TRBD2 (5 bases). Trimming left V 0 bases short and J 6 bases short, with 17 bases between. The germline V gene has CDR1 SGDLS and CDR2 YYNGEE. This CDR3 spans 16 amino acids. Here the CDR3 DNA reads TGTGCCAGCAGCGTAGAAGCTCACGGAGGAGTGGATACGCAGTATTTT. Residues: CASSVEAHGGVDTQYF.

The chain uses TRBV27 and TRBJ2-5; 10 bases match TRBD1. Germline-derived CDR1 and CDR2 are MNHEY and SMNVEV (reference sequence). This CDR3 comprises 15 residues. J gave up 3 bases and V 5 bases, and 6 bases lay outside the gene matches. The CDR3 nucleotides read TGTGCCAGCAGTGGGACCGGGACAGGGGAAGAGACCCAGTACTTC. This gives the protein CASSGTGTGEETQYF.

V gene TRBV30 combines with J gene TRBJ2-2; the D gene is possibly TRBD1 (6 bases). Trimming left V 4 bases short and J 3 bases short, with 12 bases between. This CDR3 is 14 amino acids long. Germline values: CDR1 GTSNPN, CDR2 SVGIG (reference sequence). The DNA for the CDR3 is TGTGCCTGGACCGATGGGACACACACCGGGGAGCTGTTTTTT. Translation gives CAWTDGTHTGELFF.

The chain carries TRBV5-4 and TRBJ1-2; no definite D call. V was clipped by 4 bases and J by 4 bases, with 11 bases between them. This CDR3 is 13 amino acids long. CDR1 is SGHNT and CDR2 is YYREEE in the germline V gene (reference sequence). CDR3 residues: CASSPDGFYGYTF. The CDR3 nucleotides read TGTGCCAGCAGCCCCGACGGGTTCTATGGCTACACCTTC.

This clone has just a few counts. The CDR3 DNA follows: TGTGCCAGCAGTGCCGGGACTAGCGGGGGGGCCGGTACGCAGTATTTT. Translating gives CASSAGTSGGAGTQYF. The V call is TRBV6-1, the J call TRBJ2-3, with 16 bases identical to TRBD2. This CDR3 contains 16 residues. After removal of 4 bases from V and 8 bases from J, the junction contained 6 bases not matched to a gene. The germline V gene has CDR1 MNHNS and CDR2 SASEGT.

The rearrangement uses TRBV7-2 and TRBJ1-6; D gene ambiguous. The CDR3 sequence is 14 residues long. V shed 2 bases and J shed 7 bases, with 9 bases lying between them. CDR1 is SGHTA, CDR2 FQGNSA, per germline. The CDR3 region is CASSLNGPNSPLHF. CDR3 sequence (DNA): TGTGCCAGCAGCTTAAATGGGCCCAATTCACCCCTCCACTTT.

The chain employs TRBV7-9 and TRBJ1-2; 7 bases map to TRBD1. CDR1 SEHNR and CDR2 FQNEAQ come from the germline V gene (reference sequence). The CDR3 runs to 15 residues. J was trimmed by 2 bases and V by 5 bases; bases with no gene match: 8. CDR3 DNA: TGTGCCAGCAGCCTTTCTTCGACAGGGAACTATGGCTACACCTTC. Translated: CASSLSSTGNYGYTF.

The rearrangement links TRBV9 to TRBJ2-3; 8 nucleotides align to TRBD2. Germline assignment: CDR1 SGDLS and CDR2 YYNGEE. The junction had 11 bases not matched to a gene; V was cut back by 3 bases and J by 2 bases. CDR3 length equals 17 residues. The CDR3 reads CASSDWARRGDTDTQYF. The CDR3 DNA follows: TGTGCCAGCAGCGACTGGGCACGGCGGGGGGACACAGATACGCAGTATTTT.

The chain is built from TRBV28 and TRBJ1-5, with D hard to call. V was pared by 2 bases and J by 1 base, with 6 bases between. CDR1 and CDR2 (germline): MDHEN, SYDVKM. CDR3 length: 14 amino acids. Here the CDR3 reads CASSLTQSNQPQHF. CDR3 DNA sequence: TGTGCCAGCAGTTTAACGCAGAGCAATCAGCCCCAGCATTTT.

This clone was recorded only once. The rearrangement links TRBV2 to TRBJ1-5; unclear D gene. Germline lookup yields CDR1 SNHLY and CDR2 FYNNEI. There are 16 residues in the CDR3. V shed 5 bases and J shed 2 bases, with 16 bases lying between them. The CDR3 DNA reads TGTGCCAGCAGTTTAGGAGGGTCTTGGGGCAATCAGCCCCAGCATTTT. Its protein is CASSLGGSWGNQPQHF.

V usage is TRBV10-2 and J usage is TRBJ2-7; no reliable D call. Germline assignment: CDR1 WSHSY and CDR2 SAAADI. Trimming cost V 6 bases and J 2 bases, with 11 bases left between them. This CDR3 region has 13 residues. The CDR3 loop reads CASRDGGPYEQYF. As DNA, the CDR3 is TGCGCCAGCAGAGACGGCGGCCCCTACGAGCAGTACTTC.

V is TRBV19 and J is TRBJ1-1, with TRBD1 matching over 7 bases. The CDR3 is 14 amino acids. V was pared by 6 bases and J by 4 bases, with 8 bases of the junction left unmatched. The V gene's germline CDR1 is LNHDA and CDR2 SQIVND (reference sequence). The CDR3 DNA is TGTGCCAGTAGCCTCAGGGGGGTGGGCACTGAAGCTTTCTTT. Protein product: CASSLRGVGTEAFF.

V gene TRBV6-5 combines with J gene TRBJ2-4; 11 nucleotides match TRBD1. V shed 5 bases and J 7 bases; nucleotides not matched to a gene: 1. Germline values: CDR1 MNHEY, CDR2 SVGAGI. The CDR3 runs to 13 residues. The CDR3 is CASSRDRGNIQYF. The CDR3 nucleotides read TGTGCCAGCAGTCGGGACAGGGGGAACATTCAGTACTTC.

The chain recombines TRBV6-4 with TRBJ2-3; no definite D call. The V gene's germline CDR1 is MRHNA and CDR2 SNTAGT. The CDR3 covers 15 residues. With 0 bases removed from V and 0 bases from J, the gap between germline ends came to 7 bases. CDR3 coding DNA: TGTGCCAGCAGTGACTCTGCTATTAGCACAGATACGCAGTATTTT. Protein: CASSDSAISTDTQYF.

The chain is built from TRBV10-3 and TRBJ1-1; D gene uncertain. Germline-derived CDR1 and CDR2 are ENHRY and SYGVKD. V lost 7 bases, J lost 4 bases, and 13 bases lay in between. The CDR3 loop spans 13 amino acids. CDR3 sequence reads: CAITADPSTEAFF. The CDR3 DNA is TGTGCCATCACAGCAGATCCTAGCACTGAAGCTTTCTTT.

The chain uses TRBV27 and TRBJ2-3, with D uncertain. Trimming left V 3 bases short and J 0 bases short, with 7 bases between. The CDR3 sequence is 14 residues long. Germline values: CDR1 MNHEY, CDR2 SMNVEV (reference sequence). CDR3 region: CASSFGQSTDTQYF. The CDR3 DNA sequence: TGTGCCAGCAGTTTTGGGCAGAGCACAGATACGCAGTATTTT.

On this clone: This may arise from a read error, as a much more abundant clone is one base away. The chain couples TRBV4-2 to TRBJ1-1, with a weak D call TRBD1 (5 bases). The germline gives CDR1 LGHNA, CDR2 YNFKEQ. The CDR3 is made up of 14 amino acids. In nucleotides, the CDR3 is TGTGCCACCAGCCATTGGTCAGGGCGGGTTGAAGCTTTCTTT. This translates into CATSHWSGRVEAFF.

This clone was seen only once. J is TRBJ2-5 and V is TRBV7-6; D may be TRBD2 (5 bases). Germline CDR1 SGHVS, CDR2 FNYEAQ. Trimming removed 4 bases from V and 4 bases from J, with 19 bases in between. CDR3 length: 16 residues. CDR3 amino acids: CASSSRKDRSGETQYF. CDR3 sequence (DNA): TGTGCCAGCAGCTCTCGCAAGGACCGAAGCGGAGAGACCCAGTACTTC.

This CDR3 reads CASSPKGPSGRETQYF. DNA for the CDR3: TGTGCCAGCAGCCCTAAGGGTCCTAGCGGGCGGGAGACCCAGTACTTC. V is TRBV7-3 and J is TRBJ2-5; 8 bases align to TRBD2. Germline CDR1 and CDR2: SGHTA and FQGTGA. V was clipped by 5 bases and J by 5 bases; unmatched bases: 13. The CDR3 contains 16 residues. Full variable domain (remainder filled in from reference TRBV7-3 and TRBJ2-5): GAGVSQTPSNKVTEKGKYVELRCDPISGHTALYWYRQSLGQGPEFLIYFQGTGAADDSGLPNDRFFAVRPEGSVSTLKIQRTERGDSAVYLCASSPKGPSGRETQYFGPGTRLLVL.

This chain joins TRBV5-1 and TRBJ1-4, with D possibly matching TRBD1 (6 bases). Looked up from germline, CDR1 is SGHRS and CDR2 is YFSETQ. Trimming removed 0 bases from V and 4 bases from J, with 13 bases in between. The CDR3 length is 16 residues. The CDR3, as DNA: TGCGCCAGCAGCTTGGGATCGACAGGAGATAATGAAAAACTGTTTTTT. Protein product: CASSLGSTGDNEKLFF. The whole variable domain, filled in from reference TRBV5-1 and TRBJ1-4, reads KAGVTQTPRYLIKTRGQQVTLSCSPISGHRSVSWYQQTPGQGLQFLFEYFSETQRNKGNFPGRFSGRQFSNSRSEMNVSTLELGDSALYLCASSLGSTGDNEKLFFGSGTQLSVL.

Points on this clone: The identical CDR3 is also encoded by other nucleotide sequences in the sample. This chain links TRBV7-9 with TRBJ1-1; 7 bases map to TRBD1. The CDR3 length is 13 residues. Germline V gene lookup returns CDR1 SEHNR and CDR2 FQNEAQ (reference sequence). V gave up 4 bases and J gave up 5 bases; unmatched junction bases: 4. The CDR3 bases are TGTGCCAGCAGCTCGCAGGGGGGTACTGAAGCTTTCTTT. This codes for CASSSQGGTEAFF.

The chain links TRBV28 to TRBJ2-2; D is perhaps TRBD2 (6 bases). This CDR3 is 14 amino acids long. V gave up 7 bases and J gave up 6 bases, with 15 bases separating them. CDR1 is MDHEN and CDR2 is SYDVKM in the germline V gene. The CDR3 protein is CASNGGDLAGELFF. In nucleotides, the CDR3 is TGTGCCAGCAATGGCGGGGACCTAGCCGGGGAGCTGTTTTTT.

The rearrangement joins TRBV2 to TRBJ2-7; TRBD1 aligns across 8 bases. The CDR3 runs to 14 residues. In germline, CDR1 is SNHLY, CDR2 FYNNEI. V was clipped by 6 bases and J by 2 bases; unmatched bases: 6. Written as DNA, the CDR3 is TGTGCCAGCAGCGCCCCGGGACAGGCCTACGAGCAGTACTTC. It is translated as CASSAPGQAYEQYF.

The CDR3 here is CASGLVPLAGDSYEQYF. CDR3 nucleotide sequence: TGTGCTAGTGGTTTGGTCCCCCTAGCGGGAGATTCCTACGAGCAGTACTTC. This chain connects TRBV12-5 to TRBJ2-7, with 10 bases matching TRBD2. The CDR3 spans 17 residues. Germline assignment: CDR1 LGHNT and CDR2 FRNRAP. J gave up 1 base and V 0 bases, and 6 bases lay outside the gene matches.

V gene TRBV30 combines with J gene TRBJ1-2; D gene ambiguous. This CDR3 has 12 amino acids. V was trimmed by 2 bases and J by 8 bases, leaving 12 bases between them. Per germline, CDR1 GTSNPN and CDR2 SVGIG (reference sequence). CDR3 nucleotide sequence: TGTGCCTGGAGTCTGTGGGAAGCCGGCTACACCTTC. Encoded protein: CAWSLWEAGYTF.